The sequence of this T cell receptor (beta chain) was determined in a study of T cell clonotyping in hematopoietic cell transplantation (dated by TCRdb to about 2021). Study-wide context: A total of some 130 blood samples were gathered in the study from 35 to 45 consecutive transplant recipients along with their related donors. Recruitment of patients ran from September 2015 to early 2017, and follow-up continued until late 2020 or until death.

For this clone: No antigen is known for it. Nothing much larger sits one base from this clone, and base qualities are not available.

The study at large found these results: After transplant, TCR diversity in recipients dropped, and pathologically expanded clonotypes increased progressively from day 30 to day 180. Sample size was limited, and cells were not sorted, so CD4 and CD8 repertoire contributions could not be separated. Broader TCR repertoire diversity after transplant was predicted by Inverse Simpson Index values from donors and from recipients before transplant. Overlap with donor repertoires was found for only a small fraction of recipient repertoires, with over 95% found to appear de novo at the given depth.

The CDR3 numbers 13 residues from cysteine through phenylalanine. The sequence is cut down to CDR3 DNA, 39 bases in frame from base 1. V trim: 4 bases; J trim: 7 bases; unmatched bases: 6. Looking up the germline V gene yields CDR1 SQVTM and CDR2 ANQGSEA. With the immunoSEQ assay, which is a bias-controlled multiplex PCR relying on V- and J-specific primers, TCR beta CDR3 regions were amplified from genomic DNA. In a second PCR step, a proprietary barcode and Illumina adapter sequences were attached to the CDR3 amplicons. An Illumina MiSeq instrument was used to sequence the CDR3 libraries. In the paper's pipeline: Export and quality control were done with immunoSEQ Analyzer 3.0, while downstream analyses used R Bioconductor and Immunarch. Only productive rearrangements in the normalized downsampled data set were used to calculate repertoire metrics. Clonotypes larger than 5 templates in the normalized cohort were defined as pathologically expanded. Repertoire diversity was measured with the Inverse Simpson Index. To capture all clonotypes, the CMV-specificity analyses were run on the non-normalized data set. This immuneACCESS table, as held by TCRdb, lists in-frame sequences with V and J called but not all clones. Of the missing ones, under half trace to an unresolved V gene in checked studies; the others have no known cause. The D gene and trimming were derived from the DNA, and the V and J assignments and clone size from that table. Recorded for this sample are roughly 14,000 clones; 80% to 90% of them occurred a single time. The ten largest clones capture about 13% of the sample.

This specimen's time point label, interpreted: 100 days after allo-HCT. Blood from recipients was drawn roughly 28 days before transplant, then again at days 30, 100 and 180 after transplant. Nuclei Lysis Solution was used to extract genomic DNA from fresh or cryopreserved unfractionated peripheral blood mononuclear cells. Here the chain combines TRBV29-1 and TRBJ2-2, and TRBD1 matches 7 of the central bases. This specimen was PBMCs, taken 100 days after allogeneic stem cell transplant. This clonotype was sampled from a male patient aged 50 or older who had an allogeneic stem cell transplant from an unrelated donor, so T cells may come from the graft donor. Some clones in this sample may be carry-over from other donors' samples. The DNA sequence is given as TGCAGCGTTGGACAGGGTAGGAACGGGGAGCTGTTTTTT. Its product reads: CSVGQGRNGELFF.